The 12 T cell receptor beta chains given below trace back to one sample, sequenced in a study of cytomegalovirus exposure and HLA in healthy donors. Both 60 Vbeta primers and 13 Jbeta primers went into the PCR. TCRdb's copy holds only in-frame clones and misses some; the assay was immunoSEQ multiplex PCR. The sample consists of 85,000 to 130,000 clones, around 80% of them appearing once. Source material: PBMCs. Receptor source: a woman in her fifties or sixties in good health and CMV-seropositive.

This chain uses TRBV27 with TRBJ2-3, with TRBD2 matching over 9 bases. Germline-derived CDR1 and CDR2 are MNHEY and SMNVEV (reference sequence). The CDR3 covers 12 residues. V was clipped by 2 bases and J by 14 bases; unmatched bases: 5. The CDR3 coding sequence is TGTGCCAGCAGTTTAGCGGGGGGGCCAGGGTATTTT. It specifies CASSLAGGPGYF.

The rearrangement links TRBV15 to TRBJ1-5, with 9 bases aligning to TRBD1. The CDR3 totals 15 residues. Unmatched junction bases numbered 6, after V lost 4 bases and J lost 5 bases. Germline loops: CDR1 LNHNV, CDR2 YYDKDF (reference sequence). CDR3 loop: CATSIRTGAYQPQHF. In DNA, the CDR3 is TGTGCCACCAGCATCCGGACAGGGGCCTATCAGCCCCAGCATTTT.

This clone was observed a single time. The V call is TRBV9, the J call TRBJ1-2; D might be TRBD1 (5 bases). The ends were cut back, 4 bases at V and 3 bases at J, with 13 bases in the middle. Per germline, CDR1 SGDLS and CDR2 YYNGEE. This CDR3 is 14 amino acids long. The CDR3 reads CASSTGGGDYGYTF. CDR3 nucleotide sequence: TGTGCCAGCAGCACAGGCGGGGGGGACTATGGCTACACCTTC.

CDR3: CASSDLAGGGFRYNEQFF. CDR3 coding DNA: TGTGCCAGCAGTGACCTAGCGGGAGGCGGTTTTCGGTACAATGAGCAGTTCTTC. V gene TRBV6-1 combines with J gene TRBJ2-1; 11 bases are a match to TRBD2. The CDR3 length is 18 residues. V trimming: 3 bases; J trimming: 4 bases; junction bases outside the gene matches: 11. Germline CDR1 is MNHNS and CDR2 is SASEGT.

The DNA for the CDR3 is TGCGCCAGCAGCCAAGTAGAAAGCCTAGCCAAAAACATTCAGTACTTC. Its protein product is CASSQVESLAKNIQYF. V and J are TRBV4-1 and TRBJ2-4; D gene ambiguous. V was shortened by 1 base and J by 0 bases, with 10 bases between the two germline ends. From germline, CDR1 is MGHRA and CDR2 YSYEKL. There are 16 residues in the CDR3.

This clone was detected only a few times. The J gene is TRBJ2-1, the V gene TRBV6-1, with TRBD2 matching over 9 bases. The germline gives CDR1 MNHNS, CDR2 SASEGT. This CDR3 comprises 13 residues. The V segment lost 7 bases and the J segment 9 bases; nucleotides outside the gene matches: 7. The CDR3 here is CASKNSGRSEQFF. Written as DNA, the CDR3 is TGTGCCAGCAAGAATAGCGGGAGAAGTGAGCAGTTCTTC.

The DNA for the CDR3 is TGCGCCAGCAGCCAGCCCCGGACAGAGAGATTTAACTATGGCTACACCTTC. Translating it yields CASSQPRTERFNYGYTF. The genes are TRBV4-1 and TRBJ1-2; TRBD1 might be the D (6 bases). This CDR3 has 17 residues. V dropped 3 bases and J dropped 1 base, with 18 bases sitting between them. Germline CDR1 reads MGHRA; CDR2 reads YSYEKL.

This chain uses TRBV4-1 with TRBJ2-2, with D maybe TRBD2 (5 bases). The CDR3 is 15 amino acids. Germline V gives CDR1 MGHRA, CDR2 YSYEKL. V was shortened by 3 bases and J by 7 bases, with 15 bases between the two germline ends. CDR3 sequence: CASSHLRTYNGELFF. Here the CDR3 DNA reads TGCGCCAGCAGCCACCTCCGGACTTACAACGGGGAGCTGTTTTTT.

This clone was seen a few times. The rearrangement joins TRBV29-1 to TRBJ1-2; 9 bases map to TRBD1. Germline assignment: CDR1 SQVTM and CDR2 ANQGSEA. V shed 6 bases, J shed 11 bases, and the junction held 7 bases outside the gene matches. There are 11 residues in the CDR3. CDR3 residues: CSVPGQGGYTF. CDR3 in DNA: TGCAGCGTGCCGGGACAGGGAGGATACACCTTC. Full variable domain (outside the CDR3, taken from reference TRBV29-1 and TRBJ1-2): SAVISQKPSRDICQRGTSLTIQCQVDSQVTMMFWYRQQPGQSLTLIATANQGSEATYESGFVIDKFPISRPNLTFSTLTVSNMSPEDSSIYLCSVPGQGGYTFGSGTRLTVV.

This clone was observed a single time. The chain has TRBV2 and TRBJ2-2; 9 bases are a match to TRBD2. The CDR3 extends over 17 amino acids. CDR1 and CDR2 (germline): SNHLY, FYNNEI. V lost 7 bases to trimming and J lost 4 bases; unmatched junction nucleotides: 13. The CDR3 loop is CASTPRSRGGGTGELFF. In DNA, the CDR3 is TGTGCCAGCACCCCCCGGTCGCGGGGGGGCGGCACCGGGGAGCTGTTTTTT.

The chain joins TRBV2 to TRBJ2-2; D is possibly TRBD1 (6 bases). Trimming cost V 6 bases and J 1 base, with 12 bases left between them. CDR3 size: 15 residues. Germline V gives CDR1 SNHLY, CDR2 FYNNEI. The CDR3 loop is CASRSGQRNTGELFF. Written as DNA, the CDR3 is TGTGCCAGCAGGAGCGGACAGAGGAACACCGGGGAGCTGTTTTTT.

This clone has just a few counts. The rearrangement joins TRBV19 to TRBJ2-5, with 9 bases identical to TRBD1. The trim removed 3 bases at V and 5 bases at J, leaving 7 bases unmatched. The CDR3 is 15 amino acids. Germline V gives CDR1 LNHDA, CDR2 SQIVND (reference sequence). The CDR3 nucleotides read TGTGCCAGTAGTATCCCGGGGACAGGGAGGGAGACCCAGTACTTC. It translates to CASSIPGTGRETQYF.